The rows below give T cell receptor beta chains drawn from one sample of a study of T cell responses to AZD1222 COVID-19 vaccine. TCRdb's table, derived via immunoSEQ multiplex PCR, lists solely in-frame clones and lacks some. The sample includes approximately 130,000 clones, roughly 92% of them seen just once. The starting material was peripheral blood, obtained 28 days after the second AZD1222 dose. The receptors come from an adult who received the AZD1222 COVID-19 vaccine. CDR3s include the opening cysteine and the closing phenylalanine or tryptophan. The D gene is left open where the match is weak. Rows give clone size only sometimes, using once, few, many, or a class for an expanded clone.

CDR3 | DNA | J | V | D | size
CASSRQGGTEAFF | TGTGCCAGCAGCCGACAGGGTGGCACTGAAGCTTTCTTT | TRBJ1-1 | TRBV9 | TRBD1 | NA
CASSLAVRQRDTQYF | TGTGCCAGCAGCTTAGCGGTGAGACAGCGAGATACGCAGTATTTT | TRBJ2-3 | TRBV7-2 | NA | NA
CASTVGGSDYGYTF | TGTGCCAGCACTGTAGGGGGCTCTGACTATGGCTACACCTTC | TRBJ1-2 | TRBV2 | TRBD1 | NA
CASSLEAGAPREGYTF | TGTGCCAGCAGTTTAGAAGCGGGGGCCCCAAGGGAAGGCTACACCTTC | TRBJ1-2 | TRBV27 | NA | NA
CASSRRGIGNSPLHF | TGTGCCAGCAGCCGCCGTGGGATCGGTAATTCACCCCTCCACTTT | TRBJ1-6 | TRBV28 | NA | NA
CASSAGLAVYEQYF | TGTGCCAGTAGTGCGGGACTAGCGGTCTACGAGCAGTACTTC | TRBJ2-7 | TRBV19 | TRBD2 | NA
CASSSMDREADTQYF | TGTGCCAGCTCTTCAATGGACAGGGAGGCAGATACGCAGTATTTT | TRBJ2-3 | TRBV18 | TRBD1 | NA
CASSDIWDSPLHF | TGTGCCAGCAGTGATATTTGGGATTCACCCCTCCACTTT | TRBJ1-6 | TRBV6-1 | NA | NA
CASSMSAGAGTGELFF | TGTGCCAGTAGTATGTCCGCGGGGGCAGGCACCGGGGAGCTGTTTTTT | TRBJ2-2 | TRBV19 | NA | NA
CASSLWGEGREETQYF | TGTGCCAGCAGCTTATGGGGAGAGGGAAGGGAAGAGACCCAGTACTTC | TRBJ2-5 | TRBV7-8 | NA | NA
CASGPTGTIRDTQYF | TGTGCCAGCGGTCCGACTGGGACCATCCGGGATACGCAGTATTTT | TRBJ2-3 | TRBV28 | NA | NA
CASRGGDRGGYTF | TGTGCCAGCCGGGGGGGGGACAGGGGTGGCTACACCTTC | TRBJ1-2 | TRBV27 | TRBD1 | NA
CASSLSTGSYEQYF | TGTGCCAGCAGCTTGTCTACAGGGAGTTACGAGCAGTACTTC | TRBJ2-7 | TRBV7-9 | NA | NA
CASSLDGQGNGYTF | TGCGCCAGCAGCTTGGATGGACAGGGGAATGGCTACACCTTC | TRBJ1-2 | TRBV5-1 | TRBD1 | NA
CASSEAGGGRQPQHF | TGTGCCAGCAGTGAAGCAGGGGGCGGTCGGCAGCCCCAGCATTTT | TRBJ1-5 | TRBV2 | TRBD1 | NA
CASSGRDRGNTIYF | TGTGCCAGCAGCGGCCGGGACAGAGGAAACACCATATATTTT | TRBJ1-3 | TRBV7-9 | TRBD1 | NA
CASSSGGESNQPQHF | TGTGCCAGCAGCTCTGGAGGTGAAAGCAATCAGCCCCAGCATTTT | TRBJ1-5 | TRBV7-2 | NA | few
CASSRFGGNEQFF | TGTGCCAGCAGCCGCTTCGGGGGCAATGAGCAGTTCTTC | TRBJ2-1 | TRBV6-1 | NA | NA
CASSIQTGSTDTQYF | TGTGCCAGTAGTATTCAGACAGGTTCCACAGATACGCAGTATTTT | TRBJ2-3 | TRBV19 | NA | once
CASSQDPEGTEAFF | TGCGCCAGCAGCCAAGATCCCGAAGGGACAGAAGCTTTCTTT | TRBJ1-1 | TRBV4-3 | NA | NA
CASSLRTGRSPLHF | TGTGCCAGCAGTTTAAGGACAGGGAGGTCACCCCTCCACTTT | TRBJ1-6 | TRBV6-5 | TRBD1 | NA
CASSSSGQSNEKLFF | TGTGCCAGCAGCTCTTCAGGACAGAGTAATGAAAAACTGTTTTTT | TRBJ1-4 | TRBV7-8 | NA | NA
CASSPSNSPLHF | TGTGCCAGCAGCCCTAGTAATTCACCCCTCCACTTT | TRBJ1-6 | TRBV3-1/TRBV3-2 | NA | NA
CASSLYRLANGMGQFF | TGTGCCAGCAGTTTATACCGACTAGCAAACGGCATGGGGCAGTTCTTC | TRBJ2-1 | TRBV27 | TRBD2 | NA
CASSQDLGAGDTQYF | TGCGCCAGCAGCCAAGATCTTGGCGCCGGGGATACGCAGTATTTT | TRBJ2-3 | TRBV4-3 | NA | once
CASSLIRGEQFF | TGTGCCAGCAGCTTAATAAGGGGCGAGCAGTTCTTC | TRBJ2-1 | TRBV5-6 | NA | NA
CASSLVGAPNEKLFF | TGCGCCAGCAGCTTGGTAGGGGCGCCTAATGAAAAACTGTTTTTT | TRBJ1-4 | TRBV5-1 | NA | NA
CASSPERGRSSYNEQFF | TGTGCCAGCAGCCCCGAGCGGGGAAGGAGCTCCTACAATGAGCAGTTCTTC | TRBJ2-1 | TRBV7-6 | TRBD2 | NA
CASSLTEAFF | TGTGCCAGCAGTTTGACAGAAGCTTTCTTT | TRBJ1-1 | TRBV12-3/TRBV12-4 | NA | NA
CASSLTSGNYNEQFF | TGTGCCAGCAGCTTGACTAGCGGGAACTACAATGAGCAGTTCTTC | TRBJ2-1 | TRBV11-2 | TRBD2 | NA
CASSYSGVGGGYYEQYF | TGTGCCAGCAGTTACTCGGGGGTCGGCGGGGGCTACTACGAGCAGTACTTC | TRBJ2-7 | TRBV6-2/TRBV6-3 | NA | NA
CASSLGMGRNTEAFF | TGTGCCAGCAGCTTAGGCATGGGCCGGAACACTGAAGCTTTCTTT | TRBJ1-1 | TRBV7-2 | NA | NA
CASSLNRDQPQHF | TGTGCCAGCAGCTTAAATCGAGATCAGCCCCAGCATTTT | TRBJ1-5 | TRBV7-3 | NA | NA
CASNGRGDGYGYTF | TGCGCCAGCAACGGCAGGGGCGATGGCTATGGCTACACCTTC | TRBJ1-2 | TRBV5-1 | NA | NA
CASSLGGQGGNEQFF | TGTGCCAGCAGCTTGGGCGGACAGGGTGGGAATGAGCAGTTCTTC | TRBJ2-1 | TRBV7-2 | TRBD1 | NA
CASSPRQGIYNEQFF | TGTGCCAGCTCACCAAGACAGGGGATTTACAATGAGCAGTTCTTC | TRBJ2-1 | TRBV18 | TRBD1 | NA
CARSPPPLTGGDIRTEAFF | TGTGCCAGAAGCCCCCCCCCATTGACAGGGGGCGATATCAGGACTGAAGCTTTCTTT | TRBJ1-1 | TRBV7-5 | NA | NA
CASSLAVTSGYYEQYF | TGCGCCAGCAGCTTGGCAGTGACTAGCGGTTACTACGAGCAGTACTTC | TRBJ2-7 | TRBV5-1 | TRBD2 | NA
CASGTSVEYNSPLHF | TGTGCCAGCGGGACATCAGTGGAGTATAATTCACCCCTCCACTTT | TRBJ1-6 | TRBV6-5 | NA | NA
CASSQVGGGAMGTGELFF | TGTGCCAGCAGCCAAGTAGGAGGGGGCGCAATGGGGACCGGGGAGCTGTTTTTT | TRBJ2-2 | TRBV3-1/TRBV3-2 | NA | NA